Listed here are 4 T cell receptor beta chains from one sample, sequenced in a study of shared clonotypes between healthy human individuals. The method was immunoSEQ multiplex PCR; TCRdb's version includes in-frame clones alone and lacks a portion of them. The table records about 2.2 million clones, about 93% of them present only once. The naive CD8 subset, CD45RO-negative cells positively selected for CCR7, excluded terminally differentiated effector memory CD45RA+ cells. Sequenced: naive CD8+ T cells from PBMCs. The origin of the receptors is a man in his late teens or twenties in good health. Some clones in this sample may be carry-over from other donors' samples.

V gene TRBV7-3 combines with J gene TRBJ2-1, with 8 bases that match TRBD1. The CDR3 runs to 14 residues. J gave up 3 bases and V 5 bases, and 3 bases lay outside the gene matches. CDR1 is SGHTA, CDR2 FQGTGA, per germline. CDR3: CASSITGGYNEQFF. The CDR3 DNA follows: TGTGCCAGCAGCATCACAGGGGGCTACAATGAGCAGTTCTTC. The full variable domain, rest sourced from reference TRBV7-3 and TRBJ2-1, is GAGVSQTPSNKVTEKGKYVELRCDPISGHTALYWYRQSLGQGPEFLIYFQGTGAADDSGLPNDRFFAVRPEGSVSTLKIQRTERGDSAVYLCASSITGGYNEQFFGPGTRLTVL.

The V call is TRBV28, the J call TRBJ1-2, with D maybe TRBD1 (6 bases). The V gene's germline CDR1 is MDHEN and CDR2 SYDVKM. The CDR3 loop spans 15 amino acids. The V and J ends lost 6 bases and 0 bases respectively, with 14 bases between them. The CDR3 protein is CASSPRGASNYGYTF. The CDR3 DNA reads TGTGCCAGCAGCCCCCGGGGGGCCTCTAACTATGGCTACACCTTC.

The rearrangement links TRBV27 to TRBJ2-4; TRBD1 agrees at 9 bases. Germline V gene sequence: CDR1 MNHEY, CDR2 SMNVEV (reference sequence). J was trimmed by 0 bases and V by 0 bases; bases with no gene match: 6. This CDR3 has 18 amino acids. CDR3 in amino acids: CASSLSPGTGLAKNIQYF. CDR3 in DNA: TGTGCCAGCAGTTTATCCCCCGGGACAGGGCTAGCCAAAAACATTCAGTACTTC.

The genes are TRBV13 and TRBJ2-3, with D uncertain. Germline loops: CDR1 PRHDT, CDR2 FYEKMQ (reference sequence). V was cut by 3 bases and J by 3 bases, with 7 bases left in between. The CDR3 is 13 amino acids. The CDR3 bases are TGTGCCAGCAGCTTGAGGATGACAGATACGCAGTATTTT. Its translation: CASSLRMTDTQYF.